This TCR beta chain is from a study of cytomegalovirus exposure and HLA in healthy donors. Regarding the study as a whole: TCR beta sequences reportedly predicted most subjects' HLA-A and HLA-B alleles accurately.

A remark on this clone: Its antigen is currently unknown.

PCR employed 60 Vbeta and 13 Jbeta primers. Repertoires were generated with immunoSEQ multiplex PCR, while TCRdb's copy carries only in-frame clones and drops some. The table for this sample gives about 160,000 clones. The sample was PBMCs. This TCR was sampled from a woman aged 55-69 years in good health and CMV-seronegative.

CDR3 bases: TGTGCCAGCAGCTTACCCACCCTACAAGGTCGACAGGGGGCGGAACTGTTTTTT. Translation: CASSLPTLQGRQGAELFF. The J gene is TRBJ1-4, the V gene TRBV7-3, with TRBD1 identical over 10 bases. Germline V gene lookup returns CDR1 SGHTA and CDR2 FQGTGA. V was clipped by 2 bases and J by 12 bases; unmatched bases: 18. The CDR3 runs 18 residues. Looking up the rest from reference TRBV7-3 and TRBJ1-4 gives the full variable domain: GAGVSQTPSNKVTEKGKYVELRCDPISGHTALYWYRQSLGQGPEFLIYFQGTGAADDSGLPNDRFFAVRPEGSVSTLKIQRTERGDSAVYLCASSLPTLQGRQGAELFFGSGTQLSVL.